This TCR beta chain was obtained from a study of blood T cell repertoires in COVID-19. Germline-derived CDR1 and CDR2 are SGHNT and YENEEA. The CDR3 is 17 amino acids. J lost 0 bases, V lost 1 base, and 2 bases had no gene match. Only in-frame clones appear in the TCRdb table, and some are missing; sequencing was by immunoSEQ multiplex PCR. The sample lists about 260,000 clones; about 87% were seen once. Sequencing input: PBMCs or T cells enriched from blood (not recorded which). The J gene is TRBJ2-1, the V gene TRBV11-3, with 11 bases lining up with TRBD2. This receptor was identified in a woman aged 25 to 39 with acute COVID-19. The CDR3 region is CASSLVGLADSYNEQFF. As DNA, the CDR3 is TGTGCCAGCAGCTTAGTGGGACTAGCGGACTCCTACAATGAGCAGTTCTTC.